The 24 T cell receptor beta chains below all came from one sample that was sequenced in a study of radiotherapy plus CTLA-4 blockade in lung cancer. TCRdb keeps only in-frame clones here, not all; method: immunoSEQ multiplex PCR. This sample has about 110,000 clones, with over 65% found just once. Here the sequenced sample was peripheral blood, taken from a patient treated with radiotherapy plus ipilimumab. All receptors come from a human donor with non-small cell lung cancer that progressed on radiotherapy plus ipilimumab. Some clones in this sample may be carry-over from other donors' samples.

This clone was observed a single time. This chain links TRBV6-5 with TRBJ2-5; D not certain. Germline CDR1 MNHEY, CDR2 SVGAGI. The CDR3 runs to 15 residues. V lost 5 bases and J lost 2, with 15 bases in between. CDR3 sequence (DNA): TGTGCCAGCAGTCCGTTTCGGACGACGCAAGAGACCCAGTACTTC. Translating gives CASSPFRTTQETQYF.

This clone was seen a single time. This sequence joins TRBV21-1 and TRBJ1-5. TRBV21-1 is given as a pseudogene. The length of the CDR3 is 16 residues. CDR3 sequence reads: CASSKLSCPGRKPQHF. CDR3 coding DNA: TGTGCCAGCAGCAAGCTGTCATGTCCGGGGAGAAAGCCCCAGCATTTT.

This clone has more than one count but fewer than ten. The chain has TRBV19 and TRBJ1-1; TRBD1 is a possible D gene (5 bases). This CDR3 has 14 residues. The germline V gene encodes CDR1 LNHDA and CDR2 SQIVND (reference sequence). Trimming left V 5 bases short and J 3 bases short, with 13 bases between. The DNA for the CDR3 is TGTGCCAGTAGTGCAACCAGGGCCTACACTGAAGCTTTCTTT. Its protein is CASSATRAYTEAFF.

The chain combines TRBV5-6 with TRBJ1-2, with 11 bases lining up with TRBD1. After removal of 4 bases from V and 8 bases from J, the junction contained 13 bases not matched to a gene. The CDR3 totals 16 residues. The V gene's germline CDR1 is SGHDT and CDR2 YYEEEE. The CDR3: CASSMRTGGGITGYTF. The DNA for the CDR3 is TGTGCCAGCAGCATGAGGACAGGGGGCGGTATAACGGGCTACACCTTC.

CDR3 region: CASTTGQGDQPQHF. The CDR3 DNA is TGTGCCAGCACCACCGGACAGGGCGATCAGCCCCAGCATTTT. This chain uses TRBV6-1 with TRBJ1-5; 8 nucleotides agree with TRBD1. CDR1 MNHNS and CDR2 SASEGT come from the germline V gene. J gave up 5 bases and V 7 bases, and 7 bases lay outside the gene matches. CDR3 length: 14 amino acids.

The CDR3 DNA sequence: TGTGCCAGCAGTCCCCCTTCCGGGGGACAAGAGACCCAGTACTTC. This sequence encodes CASSPPSGGQETQYF. J is TRBJ2-5 and V is TRBV28; D is possibly TRBD2 (6 bases). Germline V CDR1 and CDR2: MDHEN, SYDVKM. CDR3 length: 15 residues. Deletions cut 5 bases from V and 2 bases from J, with 15 bases between.

The chain couples TRBV10-3 to TRBJ2-6, with a possible D match to TRBD1 (5 bases). CDR1 is ENHRY and CDR2 is SYGVKD in the germline V gene. V was clipped by 6 bases and J by 1 base, with 10 bases between them. This CDR3 has 15 residues. CDR3 nucleotide sequence: TGTGCCATCAGCGAAGGGGATTCTGGGGCCAACGTCCTGACTTTC. It specifies CAISEGDSGANVLTF.

CDR3 DNA sequence: TGTGCCAGCAGGCAGGGACAGGGGTACTATGGCTACACCTTC. This sequence encodes CASRQGQGYYGYTF. V usage is TRBV6-1 and J usage is TRBJ1-2; the match to TRBD1 covers 10 bases. The CDR3 sequence is 14 residues long. The ends lost 6 bases at V and 3 bases at J; junction bases unmatched: 4. Germline CDR1 reads MNHNS; CDR2 reads SASEGT.

In the case of this clone: Relative to the germline gene, one junction end is altered; a read error may explain this. The rearrangement links TRBV5-6 to TRBJ1-3, with D possibly being TRBD1 (5 bases). The CDR3 runs 18 residues. CDR1 and CDR2 (germline): SGHDT, YYEEEE. This CDR3 is CASSLGAGHAALGDTIYF. CDR3 nucleotides: TGTGCCAGCAGCTTGGGGGCAGGACACGCTGCTCTTGGAGACACCATATATTTT.

The genes are TRBV5-1 and TRBJ2-2; 12 bases are shared with TRBD2. The CDR3 runs to 19 residues. The junction had 8 bases not matched to a gene; V was cut back by 0 bases and J by 2 bases. The germline V gene encodes CDR1 SGHRS and CDR2 YFSETQ. The CDR3 reads CASSLARTSGKINTGELFF. The CDR3 nucleotides read TGCGCCAGCAGCTTGGCCCGGACTAGCGGGAAAATAAACACCGGGGAGCTGTTTTTT.

The V and J genes are TRBV9 and TRBJ1-2; no clear D. Trimming removed 0 bases at V and 3 bases at J, with 12 bases between. There are 15 residues in the CDR3. Germline V gene sequence: CDR1 SGDLS, CDR2 YYNGEE. The DNA for the CDR3 is TGTGCCAGCAGCGTAGCTACAAGCCTCTACTATGGCTACACCTTC. This translates into CASSVATSLYYGYTF.

This chain links TRBV7-2 with TRBJ1-1; D unclear. V lost 5 bases and J 4 bases, leaving 11 bases between the germline ends. The CDR3 length is 13 residues. Germline CDR1 is SGHTA and CDR2 is FQGNSA. In DNA form, the CDR3 reads TGTGCCAGCAGCCCTTCGGAGGTCACTGAAGCTTTCTTT. This codes for CASSPSEVTEAFF.

This clone was seen only once. This chain links TRBV5-1 with TRBJ1-2, with 9 nucleotides matching TRBD1. This CDR3 is built from 15 residues. Germline CDR1 and CDR2: SGHRS and YFSETQ. With 0 bases clipped from V and 7 bases from J, the junction kept 7 bases outside the gene matches. CDR3 DNA: TGCGCCAGCAGCTTGGCCGGGGACAGGGAAGTTGGCTACACCTTC. Translated, it gives CASSLAGDREVGYTF.

This clone appeared once. The CDR3 DNA reads as TGTGCCAGCAGCTTAGTGGACAGGGGGCTAGCAGAGACCCAGTACTTC. Encoded protein: CASSLVDRGLAETQYF. The chain employs TRBV7-8 and TRBJ2-5, with 11 bases lining up with TRBD1. This CDR3 comprises 16 residues. Germline V CDR1 and CDR2: SGHVS, FQNEAQ. V shed 1 base, J shed 4 bases, and the junction held 5 bases outside the gene matches.

The chain carries TRBV2 and TRBJ2-2, with 8 bases that match TRBD2. Germline values: CDR1 SNHLY, CDR2 FYNNEI. The V and J ends lost 5 bases and 6 bases, in that order; junction bases with no gene match: 5. This CDR3 contains 14 residues. CDR3 nucleotides: TGTGCCAGCAGTTCCCGGACTAGCTCCGGGGAGCTGTTTTTT. It yields the protein CASSSRTSSGELFF.

The chain links TRBV9 to TRBJ2-2; D perhaps matches TRBD1 (6 bases). Germline CDR1 reads SGDLS; CDR2 reads YYNGEE. CDR3 length: 13 residues. Trimming removed 5 bases at V and 5 bases at J, with 10 bases between. The CDR3 DNA reads TGTGCCAGCAGACGTCAGGGGACCGGGGAGCTGTTTTTT. It codes for CASRRQGTGELFF.

The chain carries TRBV2 and TRBJ2-1; 12 bases match TRBD2. Trimming cost V 7 bases and J 8 bases; bases outside gene matches: 12. The germline CDR1 and CDR2 sequences are SNHLY and FYNNEI. This CDR3 comprises 16 residues. The CDR3 spells CASKRLAGASGDEQFF. As DNA, the CDR3 is TGTGCCAGCAAACGACTAGCGGGGGCGTCCGGGGATGAGCAGTTCTTC.

The gene calls are TRBV4-3 and TRBJ1-1; TRBD1 might be the D (6 bases). The germline gives CDR1 LGHNA, CDR2 YSLEER. The V gene lost 4 bases and the J gene lost 6 bases, with 18 bases spanning the gap. This CDR3 is 15 amino acids long. In DNA form, the CDR3 reads TGCGCCAGCAGCCGTGAACTTAACAGGGAGGCTGAAGCTTTCTTT. The encoded protein is CASSRELNREAEAFF.

V is TRBV6-5 and J is TRBJ2-3; no firm D call. The germline V and J ends were trimmed by 6 bases and 2 bases, with 15 bases remaining between them. Per germline, CDR1 MNHEY and CDR2 SVGAGI. This CDR3 comprises 15 residues. The DNA of the CDR3 is TGTGCCAGCAGGAAGGAACAGAGTCACACAGATACGCAGTATTTT. Protein sequence: CASRKEQSHTDTQYF.

The CDR3 region is CASSLKGLNGYTF. The CDR3 DNA reads TGTGCCAGCAGTTTAAAGGGGCTTAATGGCTACACCTTC. This sequence joins TRBV27 and TRBJ1-2, with D possibly matching TRBD1 (5 bases). The CDR3 consists of 13 residues. Trimming cost V 2 bases and J 6 bases, with 10 bases left between them. Per germline, CDR1 MNHEY and CDR2 SMNVEV (reference sequence).

This clone was found a few times. This sequence joins TRBV5-6 and TRBJ2-2; 8 nucleotides align to TRBD1. After removal of 1 base from V and 5 bases from J, the junction contained 10 bases not matched to a gene. This CDR3 is built from 17 residues. The germline gives CDR1 SGHDT, CDR2 YYEEEE. This chain's CDR3 is CASSLFDRGWGTGELFF. CDR3 DNA: TGTGCCAGCAGCTTGTTTGACAGGGGATGGGGGACCGGGGAGCTGTTTTTT.

The chain couples TRBV6-5 to TRBJ1-6; 7 bases fit TRBD1. V gave up 6 bases and J gave up 9 bases; unmatched junction bases: 11. CDR3 size: 15 residues. Germline V lookup: CDR1 MNHEY, CDR2 SVGAGI. In DNA, the CDR3 is TGTGCCAGCAGCTATTCACAGGGGCCTGGTTCACCCCTCCACTTT. It is translated as CASSYSQGPGSPLHF.

This rearrangement joins TRBV5-1 to TRBJ2-7; 9 bases align to TRBD1. This CDR3 has 14 amino acids. V lost 4 bases to trimming and J lost 3 bases; unmatched junction nucleotides: 5. CDR1 SGHRS and CDR2 YFSETQ come from the germline V gene. The CDR3 DNA sequence: TGCGCCAGCAGCCCGACAGGGGGAAACTACGAGCAGTACTTC. Its protein is CASSPTGGNYEQYF.

Details on this clone: Sequence at one end of the junction differs from germline and may be a read error. The chain joins TRBV7-7 to TRBJ2-5; perhaps TRBD2 as D (6 bases). The assigned J gene may be wrong: the sequence end matches TRBJ2-7 better. The length of the CDR3 is 15 residues. Germline assignment: CDR1 SSHAT and CDR2 FNYEAQ (reference sequence). CDR3 loop: CASSPLGRSSYEQYF. Here the CDR3 DNA reads TGTGCTAGCAGCCCCCTGGGGAGGAGCTCCTACGAGCAGTACTTC.